This T cell receptor beta chain was sequenced during a study of STAT5B mutations in CD4+ large granular lymphocyte leukemia. Findings of the study overall: Without putative leukemic clones, patient CD4-sorted repertoires remained more clonal than healthy CD4+ repertoires.

Details on this clone: Its cognate antigen is unknown.

This CDR3 comprises 12 residues. Germline CDR1 is SGHVS and CDR2 is FNYEAQ. The V end lost 5 bases, the J end lost 5 bases, and 9 bases lay between the germline ends. Generated by immunoSEQ multiplex PCR, the TCRdb table keeps only in-frame clones and is missing some. Among 20,000 to 25,000 clones, 70% to 80% were seen once, and the ten largest hold 0.4% to 0.45%. The chain has TRBV7-6 and TRBJ2-5; no reliable D call. The sequenced sample was CD4+ T cells from blood buffy coats. The sequence came from a human donor in good health. CDR3: CASSRDLETQYF. The CDR3 DNA reads TGTGCCAGCAGCCGAGATTTGGAGACCCAGTACTTC.